The clone carrying this T cell receptor (beta chain) was observed a few times. The antigen remains unidentified. Germline CDR1 reads DFQATT; CDR2 reads SNEGSKA (reference sequence). The CDR3 totals 16 residues. The V and J ends lost 6 bases and 4 bases respectively, with 22 bases between them. Sequenced with the Oncomine TCR Beta short-read assay was DNA taken from cultured CD4+ T cells. TCRdb re-analysed the PCR reads in MiXCR, keeping a single row per CDR3 protein. Of 23,000 or so distinct CDR3 sequences listed, under 40% are singletons. This specimen comes from a study of vaccination and CD4 T cells after COVID-19. About the study: Convalescent individuals exhibited SARS-CoV-2 positivity on nasal swab PCR, with fewer than ten mild and one severe presentation. Convalescent persons amounted to six males plus four females, two of whom were Hispanic.

Noted time point: late sampling 161 to 241 days after vaccination in three convalescent patients. Described treatment: roughly 11-day PBMC culture with coronavirus spike peptide pools or control peptides (ViraFEST assay). The TCR sequence derives from a human donor who had recovered from COVID-19. The sequencing here drew on CD4+ T cells from blood, cultured in vitro, taken about 7 months after SARS-CoV-2 vaccination. This chain joins TRBV20-1 and TRBJ2-1; either TRBD1 or TRBD2 may supply D (6 bases each). For the CDR3, the DNA is TGCAGTGCCAAACTGATGGGGGGCGGGTCTTACAATGAGCAGTTCTTC. Translating it yields CSAKLMGGGSYNEQFF.